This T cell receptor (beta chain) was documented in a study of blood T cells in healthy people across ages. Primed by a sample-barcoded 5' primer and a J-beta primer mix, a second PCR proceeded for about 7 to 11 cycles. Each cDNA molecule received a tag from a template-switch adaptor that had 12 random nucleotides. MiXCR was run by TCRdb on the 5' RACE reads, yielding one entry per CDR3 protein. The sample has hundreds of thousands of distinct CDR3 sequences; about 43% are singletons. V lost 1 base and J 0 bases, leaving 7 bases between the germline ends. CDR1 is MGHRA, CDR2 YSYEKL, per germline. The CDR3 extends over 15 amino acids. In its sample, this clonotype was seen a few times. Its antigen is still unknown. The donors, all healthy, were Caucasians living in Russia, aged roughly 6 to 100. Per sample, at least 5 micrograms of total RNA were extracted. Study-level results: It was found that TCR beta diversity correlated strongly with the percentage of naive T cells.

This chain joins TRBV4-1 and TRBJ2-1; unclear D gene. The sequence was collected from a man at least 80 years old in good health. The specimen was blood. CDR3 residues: CASSQVRVSYNEQFF. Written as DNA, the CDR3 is TGCGCCAGCAGCCAAGTCCGGGTCTCCTACAATGAGCAGTTCTTC.